These T cell receptor beta chains were read from a single sample in a study of T cells in Graves' hyperthyroidism and ophthalmopathy. Using its own MiXCR run on the multiplex PCR reads, TCRdb lists one record per CDR3 protein. The repertoire holds about 740,000 distinct CDR3 sequences, approximately 14% seen once, with roughly 10% in the top ten. Sequenced input: blood. All receptors derive from a woman aged 18 to 35 with Graves' hyperthyroidism. Both conserved end residues are part of each CDR3. Fields, in order: V gene, clone size, J gene, D gene, CDR3 DNA, CDR3 protein. D genes are given only for firm matches. The size entry is marked missing in some rows and otherwise reads once, few, many or a size class.

TRBV10-1	NA	TRBJ2-2	TRBD2	TGCGCCATACTAGCGGGAGGGGGCACCGGGGAGCTGTTTTTT	CAILAGGGTGELFF
TRBV12-3/TRBV12-4	few	TRBJ1-5	TRBD1	TGTGCCAGCAGTACGACAGGGTTTTATCAGCCCCAGCATTTT	CASSTTGFYQPQHF
TRBV7-9	many	TRBJ2-1	TRBD2	TGTGCCAGCAGCTCGACTAGCGCCGAATACAATGAGCAGTTCTTC	CASSSTSAEYNEQFF
TRBV12-3/TRBV12-4	many	TRBJ2-1	TRBD2	TGTGCCAGCAGTCCAGCGGGAGGATCTCTCTATGAGCAGTTCTTC	CASSPAGGSLYEQFF
TRBV5-4	few	TRBJ1-3	NA	TGTGCCAGCAGCTTGATTGGAGGGAACACCATATATTTT	CASSLIGGNTIYF
TRBV20-1	few	TRBJ2-7	TRBD2	TGCAGTGCTAGAGCACTAGCGGGAGTCGGCGAGCAGTACTTC	CSARALAGVGEQYF
TRBV4-2	NA	TRBJ1-5	NA	TGTGCCAGCAGCCAAGATCGGGAGTATCAGCCCCAGCATTTT	CASSQDREYQPQHF
TRBV5-6	NA	TRBJ2-1	NA	TGTGCCAGCAGCCCTTCGCGGTTGTCCTACAATGAGCAGTTCTTC	CASSPSRLSYNEQFF
TRBV5-1	NA	TRBJ2-3	NA	TGCGCCAGCAGCTTGGGGGCACTAGCTACAGATACGCAGTATTTT	CASSLGALATDTQYF
TRBV7-6	few	TRBJ2-5	TRBD1	TGTGCCAGCAGCCCCGGGGACAGGGACCAAGAGACCCAGTACTTC	CASSPGDRDQETQYF
TRBV11-2	NA	TRBJ2-4	TRBD2	TGTGCCAGCAGCCCGACCGGGACTAGGCAAAACATTCAGTACTTC	CASSPTGTRQNIQYF
TRBV6-2/TRBV6-3	many	TRBJ1-1	NA	TGTGCCAGCAGTTTCCCAGGGAACACTGAAGCTTTCTTT	CASSFPGNTEAFF
TRBV19	NA	TRBJ2-3	NA	TGTGCCAGTAGTACCCGGTGGACATCTCCCACAGATACGCAGTATTTT	CASSTRWTSPTDTQYF
TRBV5-8	few	TRBJ2-5	TRBD2	TGTGCCAGCAGCTTGGGAACTAGCGGGTTTTCCGGAGAGACCCAGTACTTC	CASSLGTSGFSGETQYF
TRBV2	few	TRBJ2-1	NA	TGTGCCAGCAGTGGGTTGGTCAGCTACAATGAGCAGTTCTTC	CASSGLVSYNEQFF
TRBV3-1	many	TRBJ2-1	NA	TGTGCCAGCAGCCAAGTAGGAGGTCTCAATGAGCAGTTCTTC	CASSQVGGLNEQFF
TRBV6-2/TRBV6-3	NA	TRBJ1-5	NA	TGTGCCAGCAGTTCGACCAGGGGTTTTCAGCCCCAGCATTTT	CASSSTRGFQPQHF
TRBV10-3	many	TRBJ1-1	TRBD1	TGTGCCATCAGTGACCCGGGACAGAACATGAACACTGAAGCTTTCTTT	CAISDPGQNMNTEAFF
TRBV28	many	TRBJ2-3	NA	TGTGCCAGCAGTTTTACGGGAGAGGGGGTCTGGGATACGCAGTATTTT	CASSFTGEGVWDTQYF
TRBV7-2	few	TRBJ2-1	TRBD2	TGTGCCAGCAGCAATCCTACCCCCAGCGGGAGAGTCTACAATGAGCAGTTCTTC	CASSNPTPSGRVYNEQFF
TRBV5-5	many	TRBJ1-4	NA	TGTGCCAGCAGCTTGGCCCTCGCTTTGGCTAATGAAAAACTGTTTTTT	CASSLALALANEKLFF
TRBV30	NA	TRBJ2-1	NA	TGTGCCTGGAGCGAGAATGAAGCGGGGTTCTTC	CAWSENEAGFF
TRBV7-2	many	TRBJ1-2	TRBD1	TGTGCCAGCAGCAGCAGACAGGGGAATAACTATGGCTACACCTTC	CASSSRQGNNYGYTF
TRBV20-1	many	TRBJ1-1	NA	TGCAGTGCTAGATTTCCGGGGCTGAACACTGAAGCTTTCTTT	CSARFPGLNTEAFF
TRBV6-1	NA	TRBJ1-2	TRBD1	TGTGCCAGCAGGCTGGGACAGGGCAGCTACACCTTC	CASRLGQGSYTF
TRBV20-1	many	TRBJ1-5	NA	TGCAGTGCTAGAGTAGGGAGCAATCAGCCCCAGCATTTT	CSARVGSNQPQHF
TRBV19	NA	TRBJ1-3	NA	TGTGCCAGTAGTTTGCCACGGGTCTCTGGAAACACCATATATTTT	CASSLPRVSGNTIYF
TRBV14	many	TRBJ1-5	TRBD1	TGTGCCAGCAGCCAACCCAAAGACAGGGGAAGACAGCCCCAGCATTTT	CASSQPKDRGRQPQHF
TRBV2	many	TRBJ2-7	NA	TGTGCCAGCAGTGTATCCGGGAACGAGCAGTACTTC	CASSVSGNEQYF
TRBV12-3/TRBV12-4	many	TRBJ2-3	NA	TGTGCCAGCAGTCAATCTAGCGGCACAGATACGCAGTATTTT	CASSQSSGTDTQYF
TRBV6-2/TRBV6-3	NA	TRBJ2-7	TRBD2	TGTGCCAGCAGAACCGGGACTAGCTGGATCGAGCAGTACTTC	CASRTGTSWIEQYF
TRBV12-3/TRBV12-4	NA	TRBJ2-1	TRBD1	TGTGCCAGCAGTTTGGGGGGACAGGGGCCTTACAATGAGCAGTTCTTC	CASSLGGQGPYNEQFF